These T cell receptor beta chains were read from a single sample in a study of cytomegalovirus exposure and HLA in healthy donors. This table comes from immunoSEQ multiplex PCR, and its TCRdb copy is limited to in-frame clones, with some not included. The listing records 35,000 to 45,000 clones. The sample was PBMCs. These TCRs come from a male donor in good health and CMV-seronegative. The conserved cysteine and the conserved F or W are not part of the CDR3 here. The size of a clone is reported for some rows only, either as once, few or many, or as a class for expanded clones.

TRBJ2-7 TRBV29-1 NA SVGGLSYEQY
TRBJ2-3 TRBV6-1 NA ASPDPAGGSDTQY
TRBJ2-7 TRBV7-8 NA ASSPGPLAGARYEQY
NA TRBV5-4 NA ASSLGTGTYEQY
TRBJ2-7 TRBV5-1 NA ASSPGLAGEYEQY
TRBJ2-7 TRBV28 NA ASSPSDRVGGQY
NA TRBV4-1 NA ASSHVTGARYEQY
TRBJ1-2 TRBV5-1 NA ASSLQQNYGYT
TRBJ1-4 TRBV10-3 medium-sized AISDEGVGEKLF
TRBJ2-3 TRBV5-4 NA ASRPGTSDTDTQY
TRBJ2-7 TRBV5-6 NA ASSLEDRWEQY
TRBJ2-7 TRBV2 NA ASSVMTGPSAYEQY
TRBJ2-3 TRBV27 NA ASSLLKYPQGTDTQY
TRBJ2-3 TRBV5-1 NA ASSSGTSGPDTQY
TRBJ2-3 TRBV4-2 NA ASSQVTGLAGVVTDTQY
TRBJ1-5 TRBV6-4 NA ASSDRDTSSNQPQH
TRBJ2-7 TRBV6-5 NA ASSETGVSYEQY
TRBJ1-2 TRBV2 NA ASSETGGYGYT
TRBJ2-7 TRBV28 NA AIRGGQLYEQY
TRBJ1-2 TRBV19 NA ASSTGQTGFYGYT
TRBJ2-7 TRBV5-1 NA ASSRQGYEQY
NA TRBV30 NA AFGQLGPYEQY
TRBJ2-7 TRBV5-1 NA ASSRVGGSYEQY
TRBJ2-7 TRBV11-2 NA ASSPRGEQY
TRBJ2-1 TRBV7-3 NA ASSFGTSGRDEQF
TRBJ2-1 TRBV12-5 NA ASGFGTPPRQF
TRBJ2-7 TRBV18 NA ASSLTGTGVEQY
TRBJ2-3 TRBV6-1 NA ASSEPGFQDTQY
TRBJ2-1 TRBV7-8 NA ASRSEDNEQF
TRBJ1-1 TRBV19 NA ASKGEGGYQRYTEAF
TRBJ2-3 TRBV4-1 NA ASSQTSGGRASTDTQY
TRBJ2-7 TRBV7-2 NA ASSLRGTDYEQY
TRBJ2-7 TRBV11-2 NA ASSLGRRGVYEQY
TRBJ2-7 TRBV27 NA ASSFSAGNYEQY
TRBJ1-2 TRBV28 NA ASSLRGYGYT
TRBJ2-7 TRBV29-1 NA SVESQGSGQY
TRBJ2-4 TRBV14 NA ASSLAGLNKNIQY
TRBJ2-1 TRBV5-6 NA ASSLRSWGDYNEQF
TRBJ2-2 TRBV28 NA ASSSQGEANTGELF
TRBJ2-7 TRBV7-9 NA ASSLDNAYEQY
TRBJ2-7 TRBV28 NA ASSFSGYFPGQSSYEQY
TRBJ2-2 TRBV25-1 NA ASTPKTGTGELF
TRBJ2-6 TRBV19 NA ASSRDSLSGANVLT
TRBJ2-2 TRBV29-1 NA SVGVQGNTGELF
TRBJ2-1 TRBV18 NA ASSQEQVGEQF
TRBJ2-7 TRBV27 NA ASSLSFAAEQY
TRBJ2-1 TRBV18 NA ASSPGGPYNEQF
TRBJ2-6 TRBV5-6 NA ASSYGTPRWGANVLT
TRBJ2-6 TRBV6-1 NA ASRTGGSGANVLT
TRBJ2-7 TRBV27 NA ASSLTGAAYEQY
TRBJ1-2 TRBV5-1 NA ASSLSMTGNYGYT